A selection of T cell receptor beta chains follows, all from one sample in a study of blood T cell repertoires in COVID-19. Method: immunoSEQ multiplex PCR; TCRdb's copy keeps in-frame clones and lacks some. The data show around 150,000 clones, around 90% seen once. The sample comprised peripheral blood. The receptors derive from a woman in her sixties with active or convalescent COVID-19. The CDR3 runs from the conserved cysteine through the conserved F or W. Fields, in order: D gene, V gene, J gene, clone size, CDR3 protein, CDR3 DNA. A D gene is named only where the DNA matches it firmly. Size is omitted from some rows. Given values are once, few, many or a class for expanded clones.

d_call: TRBD2; v_call: TRBV2; j_call: TRBJ2-1; clone_size: -; cdr3_aa: CASSATTSGGAEFKFF; cdr3_nt: TGTGCCAGCAGTGCTACGACTAGCGGGGGGGCGGAATTTAAGTTCTTC
d_call: TRBD1; v_call: TRBV5-6; j_call: TRBJ1-4; clone_size: -; cdr3_aa: CASSLGQGPEKLFF; cdr3_nt: TGTGCCAGCAGCCTGGGACAGGGCCCTGAAAAACTGTTTTTT
d_call: -; v_call: TRBV28; j_call: TRBJ2-2; clone_size: once; cdr3_aa: CASSPTRTAGELFF; cdr3_nt: TGTGCCAGCAGTCCCACCCGGACAGCCGGGGAGCTGTTTTTT
d_call: -; v_call: TRBV5-5; j_call: TRBJ2-7; clone_size: -; cdr3_aa: CASSLEAGGYEQYF; cdr3_nt: TGTGCCAGCAGCTTGGAGGCAGGGGGGTACGAGCAGTACTTC
d_call: -; v_call: TRBV5-6; j_call: TRBJ1-6; clone_size: once; cdr3_aa: CASLLGPQQPPLHF; cdr3_nt: TGTGCCAGCTTATTGGGGCCGCAGCAGCCACCCCTCCACTTT
d_call: -; v_call: TRBV7-9; j_call: TRBJ2-7; clone_size: -; cdr3_aa: CASSLGPQGEQYF; cdr3_nt: TGTGCCAGCAGCTTAGGACCACAGGGAGAGCAGTACTTC
d_call: TRBD1; v_call: TRBV6-5; j_call: TRBJ1-4; clone_size: -; cdr3_aa: CASSYSPGGNEKLFF; cdr3_nt: TGTGCCAGCAGTTACTCGCCAGGGGGAAATGAAAAACTGTTTTTT
d_call: -; v_call: TRBV12-3/TRBV12-4; j_call: TRBJ2-3; clone_size: -; cdr3_aa: CASLRVGDTQYF; cdr3_nt: TGTGCCAGCCTCCGGGTCGGAGATACGCAGTATTTT
d_call: -; v_call: TRBV5-1; j_call: TRBJ2-3; clone_size: -; cdr3_aa: CASSLQGTDTQYF; cdr3_nt: TGCGCCAGCAGCTTACAGGGCACAGATACGCAGTATTTT
d_call: -; v_call: TRBV20-1; j_call: TRBJ2-1; clone_size: -; cdr3_aa: CSALDNEQFF; cdr3_nt: TGCAGTGCTCTCGACAATGAGCAGTTCTTC
d_call: -; v_call: TRBV4-1; j_call: TRBJ2-4; clone_size: -; cdr3_aa: CASSPPLAKNIQYF; cdr3_nt: TGCGCCAGCAGCCCCCCCCTAGCCAAAAACATTCAGTACTTC
d_call: -; v_call: TRBV7-9; j_call: TRBJ1-1; clone_size: -; cdr3_aa: CASSQKTGHTEAFF; cdr3_nt: TGTGCCAGCAGCCAAAAAACAGGCCACACTGAAGCTTTCTTT
d_call: TRBD1; v_call: TRBV10-3; j_call: TRBJ2-7; clone_size: few; cdr3_aa: CAISESPGGYEQYF; cdr3_nt: TGTGCCATCAGTGAGTCGCCAGGGGGCTACGAGCAGTACTTC
d_call: -; v_call: TRBV11-2; j_call: TRBJ2-7; clone_size: -; cdr3_aa: CASSLFTVSSYEQYF; cdr3_nt: TGTGCCAGCAGCTTATTTACGGTGAGCTCCTACGAGCAGTACTTC
d_call: TRBD1; v_call: TRBV6-2/TRBV6-3; j_call: TRBJ2-7; clone_size: -; cdr3_aa: CASSYPGQRLEQYF; cdr3_nt: TGTGCCAGCAGTTATCCGGGACAGCGTTTAGAGCAGTACTTC
d_call: -; v_call: TRBV12-3/TRBV12-4; j_call: TRBJ1-5; clone_size: -; cdr3_aa: CASSQQPNQPQHF; cdr3_nt: TGTGCCAGCAGTCAACAACCTAATCAGCCCCAGCATTTT
d_call: TRBD1; v_call: TRBV6-6; j_call: TRBJ1-1; clone_size: -; cdr3_aa: CASSLTGGTEAFF; cdr3_nt: TGTGCCAGCAGCTTGACAGGGGGCACTGAAGCTTTCTTT
d_call: -; v_call: TRBV7-2; j_call: TRBJ2-1; clone_size: -; cdr3_aa: CASSTQTGSYNEQFF; cdr3_nt: TGTGCCAGCAGCACGCAGACAGGCTCCTACAATGAGCAGTTCTTC
d_call: TRBD2; v_call: TRBV7-8; j_call: TRBJ2-7; clone_size: once; cdr3_aa: CASSKRGTSGGDYEQYF; cdr3_nt: TGTGCCAGCTCCAAACGAGGGACTAGCGGGGGGGATTACGAGCAGTACTTC
d_call: TRBD1; v_call: TRBV15; j_call: TRBJ2-3; clone_size: -; cdr3_aa: CATSTQGVLTQYF; cdr3_nt: TGTGCCACCAGCACACAGGGGGTATTGACGCAGTATTTT
d_call: -; v_call: TRBV7-9; j_call: TRBJ2-1; clone_size: -; cdr3_aa: CASSLSTGYNEQFF; cdr3_nt: TGTGCCAGCAGCTTATCAACAGGGTACAATGAGCAGTTCTTC
d_call: -; v_call: TRBV19; j_call: TRBJ1-2; clone_size: -; cdr3_aa: CASSETFTAHFYGYTF; cdr3_nt: TGTGCCAGTAGTGAAACCTTTACAGCCCACTTCTATGGCTACACCTTC
d_call: -; v_call: TRBV25-1; j_call: TRBJ1-5; clone_size: -; cdr3_aa: CASSARGSWGNQPQHF; cdr3_nt: TGTGCCAGCAGTGCCAGGGGTTCTTGGGGCAATCAGCCCCAGCATTTT
d_call: -; v_call: TRBV18; j_call: TRBJ1-1; clone_size: -; cdr3_aa: CASSAGLMNTEAFF; cdr3_nt: TGTGCCAGCTCTGCAGGGCTCATGAACACTGAAGCTTTCTTT
d_call: TRBD2; v_call: TRBV27; j_call: TRBJ2-1; clone_size: -; cdr3_aa: CASYLAGGSYNEQFF; cdr3_nt: TGTGCCAGCTATCTAGCGGGGGGCTCCTACAATGAGCAGTTCTTC
d_call: TRBD2; v_call: TRBV10-3; j_call: TRBJ2-3; clone_size: -; cdr3_aa: CAIRASGADTQYF; cdr3_nt: TGTGCCATCAGGGCTAGCGGCGCAGATACGCAGTATTTT
d_call: -; v_call: TRBV4-1; j_call: TRBJ2-1; clone_size: few; cdr3_aa: CASSQVNRDNEQFF; cdr3_nt: TGCGCCAGCAGCCAAGTCAACAGGGATAATGAGCAGTTCTTC
d_call: -; v_call: TRBV7-2; j_call: TRBJ1-2; clone_size: -; cdr3_aa: CASSLLYSGANYGYTF; cdr3_nt: TGTGCCAGCAGTCTACTTTACTCGGGAGCTAACTATGGCTACACCTTC
d_call: -; v_call: TRBV24-1; j_call: TRBJ1-3; clone_size: -; cdr3_aa: CATSDLGEAYSGNTIYF; cdr3_nt: TGTGCCACCAGTGATTTGGGGGAGGCCTACTCTGGAAACACCATATATTTT
d_call: -; v_call: TRBV5-1; j_call: TRBJ2-2; clone_size: -; cdr3_aa: CASSLGDREDSGELFF; cdr3_nt: TGCGCCAGCAGCTTAGGTGACAGGGAGGATTCCGGGGAGCTGTTTTTT
d_call: -; v_call: TRBV18; j_call: TRBJ2-7; clone_size: -; cdr3_aa: CASSSDSSYEQYF; cdr3_nt: TGTGCCAGCTCATCGGACAGTTCCTACGAGCAGTACTTC
d_call: -; v_call: TRBV10-3; j_call: TRBJ2-3; clone_size: -; cdr3_aa: CAISERGIPTDTQYF; cdr3_nt: TGTGCCATCAGTGAGCGGGGGATCCCCACAGATACGCAGTATTTT
d_call: TRBD1; v_call: TRBV4-3; j_call: TRBJ1-6; clone_size: once; cdr3_aa: CASSLDRGAGSPLHF; cdr3_nt: TGCGCCAGCAGCCTTGACAGGGGTGCAGGCTCACCCCTCCACTTT
d_call: -; v_call: TRBV29-1; j_call: TRBJ1-1; clone_size: once; cdr3_aa: CSYSRQFNEAFF; cdr3_nt: TGCAGCTATTCGAGACAGTTTAATGAAGCTTTCTTT
d_call: TRBD2; v_call: TRBV11-2; j_call: TRBJ2-2; clone_size: medium-sized; cdr3_aa: CASSLDGGDTGELFF; cdr3_nt: TGTGCCAGCAGCTTAGACGGGGGGGACACCGGGGAGCTGTTTTTT
d_call: TRBD1; v_call: TRBV19; j_call: TRBJ2-7; clone_size: -; cdr3_aa: CASSNRGRSYEQYF; cdr3_nt: TGTGCCAGTAGTAACAGGGGGCGCTCCTACGAGCAGTACTTC
d_call: -; v_call: TRBV29-1; j_call: TRBJ1-1; clone_size: -; cdr3_aa: CSVVSVLGTEAFF; cdr3_nt: TGCAGCGTTGTCTCAGTCCTTGGCACTGAAGCTTTCTTT
d_call: TRBD1; v_call: TRBV15; j_call: TRBJ2-4; clone_size: -; cdr3_aa: CATSRDAGGRKNIQYF; cdr3_nt: TGTGCCACCAGCAGAGATGCAGGGGGAAGGAAAAACATTCAGTACTTC
d_call: TRBD1; v_call: TRBV10-3; j_call: TRBJ1-2; clone_size: few; cdr3_aa: CAISRGQGGNGYTF; cdr3_nt: TGTGCCATCAGTCGAGGACAGGGGGGGAATGGCTACACCTTC
d_call: -; v_call: TRBV7-8; j_call: TRBJ2-3; clone_size: -; cdr3_aa: CASSLPLDTDTQYF; cdr3_nt: TGTGCCAGCAGCCTTCCACTAGATACAGATACGCAGTATTTT
d_call: -; v_call: TRBV4-1; j_call: TRBJ2-7; clone_size: few; cdr3_aa: CASSPQDRDEQYF; cdr3_nt: TGCGCCAGCAGCCCTCAGGACAGAGACGAGCAGTACTTC
d_call: TRBD1; v_call: TRBV2; j_call: TRBJ1-1; clone_size: -; cdr3_aa: CASADTGDTEAFF; cdr3_nt: TGTGCCAGCGCCGATACAGGGGACACTGAAGCTTTCTTT
d_call: -; v_call: TRBV3-1/TRBV3-2; j_call: TRBJ1-2; clone_size: once; cdr3_aa: CASSQGAAFGYTF; cdr3_nt: TGTGCCAGCAGCCAGGGGGCGGCATTTGGCTACACCTTC
d_call: TRBD1; v_call: TRBV7-9; j_call: TRBJ1-1; clone_size: -; cdr3_aa: CASSLGRTGSTEAFF; cdr3_nt: TGTGCCAGCAGCTTAGGACGGACAGGGAGCACTGAAGCTTTCTTT